The rows below give T cell receptor beta chains drawn from one sample of a study of OX40 agonist ivuxolimab in advanced cancers. Assay: immunoSEQ multiplex PCR; the TCRdb copy retains only in-frame clones and omits some. The sample has approximately 58,000 clones; approximately 90% are singletons. This material consisted of CD4+ or CD8+ T cells sorted from blood, taken in a trial of the OX40 agonist ivuxolimab. The source of these receptors is an adult with an advanced solid tumor such as melanoma, head and neck, liver or kidney cancer. CDR3s include the opening cysteine and the closing phenylalanine or tryptophan. D genes are given only for firm matches. Expanded clones get a size class; other rows say once, few or many, or leave the size out.

TRBD1	-	18	TRBV18	TRBJ1-2	TGTGCCAGCTCTGACCGGACAGGGGGCGTTGGGATAAACTATGGCTACACCTTC	CASSDRTGGVGINYGYTF
-	few	15	TRBV11-3	TRBJ2-1	TGTGCCAGCACTCCTCGGGCGAGCTCCTACAATGAGCAGTTCTTC	CASTPRASSYNEQFF
-	once	12	TRBV25-1	TRBJ2-7	TGTGCCAGCAGTGACCCCCCGGGGGAGCAGTACTTC	CASSDPPGEQYF
-	-	15	TRBV5-8	TRBJ2-7	TGTGCCAGCAGCTACCAGCAGGGGTTCGCCTACGAGCAGTACTTC	CASSYQQGFAYEQYF
TRBD2	-	16	TRBV11-3	TRBJ2-3	TGTGCCAGCAGCTCCGGACTAGCGGGGAGCACAGATACGCAGTATTTT	CASSSGLAGSTDTQYF
TRBD2	-	14	TRBV19	TRBJ2-1	TGTGCCAGTAACGGGGCGGGAGTGACTAATGAGCAGTTCTTC	CASNGAGVTNEQFF
TRBD1	-	14	TRBV2	TRBJ2-3	TGTGCCAGCAGCGAACAGGGGAGCACAGATACGCAGTATTTT	CASSEQGSTDTQYF
-	-	15	TRBV9	TRBJ1-1	TGTGCCAGCAGTGCTGCCCTTGGGAGGAACACTGAAGCTTTCTTT	CASSAALGRNTEAFF
-	-	14	TRBV19	TRBJ1-2	TGTGCCAGTAGTCCTTCAGTCTCTAACTATGGCTACACCTTC	CASSPSVSNYGYTF
-	-	16	TRBV5-4	TRBJ2-5	TGTGCCAGCAGCCCTGGGGCCGGGACTCCTAGAGAGACCCAGTACTTC	CASSPGAGTPRETQYF
-	-	16	TRBV5-1	TRBJ2-1	TGCGCCAGCAGCCTCAAGGCCGGGAGTGCCAACAATGAGCAGTTCTTC	CASSLKAGSANNEQFF
-	-	15	TRBV27	TRBJ1-2	TGTGCCAGCAGTTCCACGGACAGCTTTAACTATGGCTACACCTTC	CASSSTDSFNYGYTF
TRBD2	-	16	TRBV7-6	TRBJ2-1	TGTGCCAGCAGCTTATTTGCGGCGGGAGCAAACAATGAGCAGTTCTTC	CASSLFAAGANNEQFF
TRBD1	-	15	TRBV7-2	TRBJ1-3	TGTGCCAGCAGCCCGACAGGGGTTACTGGAAACACCATATATTTT	CASSPTGVTGNTIYF
TRBD2	once	16	TRBV25-1	TRBJ2-1	TGTGCCAGCAGTGAATCGGGTAGGCGGGAGGTAGATTTGCAGTTCTTC	CASSESGRREVDLQFF